Listed below are T cell receptor beta chains from one sample, sequenced in a study of graft-versus-host responses after intestinal transplantation. The protocol was immunoSEQ multiplex PCR, while the TCRdb copy is restricted to in-frame clones and leaves out a portion. The sample consists of around 18,000 clones, 82% of them appearing once. The material was ileum tissue, obtained 17 days after transplant. These TCRs come from a human patient who received an intestinal transplant, so some T cells may come from the graft donor. Both conserved end residues are trimmed from each CDR3. Clone size is stated in some rows and not others, as once, few, many or a class when expanded.

cdr3_length clone_size j_call v_call cdr3_aa
14 NA TRBJ2-7 TRBV9 ASSGPLTGGPYEQY
10 NA TRBJ2-2 TRBV13 ASSLGPGELF
14 NA TRBJ1-4 TRBV2 ASSGSLTGLRGKLF
11 NA TRBJ2-4 TRBV27 ASSLSAKNIQY
14 NA TRBJ2-7 TRBV11-1 ASSSLAGGLRGEQY
14 few TRBJ2-2 TRBV11-3 ASSLGTGANTGELF
12 NA TRBJ2-2 TRBV2 ASGGQTNTGELF
12 NA TRBJ1-5 TRBV10-3 AISERGENQPQH
10 NA TRBJ1-5 TRBV19 ASRQGNQPQH
10 NA TRBJ2-7 TRBV11-2 ASTTLPPEQY
12 NA TRBJ2-1 TRBV7-6 ASSFRARLGEQF
11 NA TRBJ2-7 TRBV27 ASSSDGLYEQY
12 once TRBJ2-7 TRBV7-9 ASTAGDSTYEQY
13 few TRBJ2-5 TRBV28 ASRKTSVFEETQY
12 NA TRBJ2-5 TRBV28 ASRAPGGVETQY